These 28 T cell receptor beta chains were all obtained from the same sample, sequenced in a study of blood T cells in healthy people across ages. Next came a second PCR, run for roughly 7 to 12 cycles, which used a sample-barcoded 5' primer along with a J-beta primer mix. TCRdb ran MiXCR on the 5' RACE reads and lists one entry per CDR3 protein. The data hold over 700,000 distinct CDR3 sequences, with 20% to 25% observed a single time. The same data also went into a second study, on T cells of mothers and their children.

The sequencing input was blood. The receptors were sampled from a boy aged 10-17 years in good health.

This rearrangement joins TRBV12-3 or TRBV12-4 to TRBJ2-5; tentatively, D is TRBD2 (6 bases). The ends were cut back, 3 bases at V and 5 bases at J, with 13 bases in the middle. CDR3 length equals 14 residues. The CDR3: CASSFRAGRETQYF. CDR3 bases: TGTGCCAGCAGTTTCCGGGCAGGGAGGGAGACCCAGTACTTC.

This clonotype was detected only a few times. The CDR3 DNA reads TGTGCCAGCAGTTTAGACAGGGGGCTCTCCGGGGAGCTGTTTTTT. This sequence encodes CASSLDRGLSGELFF. The gene calls are TRBV12-3 or TRBV12-4 and TRBJ2-2, with 9 nucleotides matching TRBD1. There are 15 residues in the CDR3. With 1 base clipped from V and 6 bases from J, the junction kept 3 bases outside the gene matches.

In its sample, this clonotype was seen a few times. The V gene is TRBV29-1, the J gene TRBJ1-1; a weak D match, TRBD1 (6 bases). There are 12 residues in the CDR3. Looked up from germline, CDR1 is SQVTM and CDR2 is ANQGSEA. V lost 5 bases and J lost 1, with 8 bases in between. As DNA, the CDR3 is TGCAGCGTTCCGACAGGGAACACTGAAGCTTTCTTT. The encoded protein is CSVPTGNTEAFF. The complete variable domain, with remaining parts taken from reference TRBV29-1 and TRBJ1-1, reads SAVISQKPSRDICQRGTSLTIQCQVDSQVTMMFWYRQQPGQSLTLIATANQGSEATYESGFVIDKFPISRPNLTFSTLTVSNMSPEDSSIYLCSVPTGNTEAFFGQGTRLTVV.

This clonotype was observed a few times. This chain connects TRBV12-3 or TRBV12-4 to TRBJ2-6; no clear D gene. CDR3 length equals 15 residues. V dropped 3 bases and J dropped 0 bases, with 6 bases sitting between them. CDR3 loop: CASSFWHSGANVLTF. The CDR3 nucleotides are TGTGCCAGCAGTTTTTGGCACTCTGGGGCCAACGTCCTGACTTTC.

J is TRBJ2-5 and V is TRBV3-1; 8 bases are shared with TRBD2. The trim removed 8 bases at V and 7 bases at J, leaving 15 bases unmatched. CDR1 and CDR2 (germline): LGHDT, YNNKEL (reference sequence). The CDR3 is 15 residues long. The CDR3 spells CASQLGAGASGTQYF. The CDR3 bases are TGTGCCAGCCAACTCGGAGCGGGAGCGTCAGGGACCCAGTACTTC.

This clonotype was counted a few times. The J gene is TRBJ2-1, the V gene TRBV6-5; 7 bases agree with TRBD1. The J call is doubtful: the DNA matches TRBJ2-7 better. Looked up from germline, CDR1 is MNHEY and CDR2 is SVGAGI. The CDR3 is 14 residues long. The DNA of the CDR3 is TGTGCCAGCAGTTACGGGACAGAAGCCTACGAGCAGTACTTC. It translates to CASSYGTEAYEQYF.

This clonotype has only a few counts. The chain recombines TRBV7-9 with TRBJ2-5, with D uncertain. The tail of the sequence fits TRBJ2-7 better, so the J call may be wrong. CDR3 length: 13 residues. Germline values: CDR1 SEHNR, CDR2 FQNEAQ (reference sequence). The CDR3 DNA reads TGTGCCAGCAGCTTATATGCAGATTACGAGCAGTACTTC. Translated, it gives CASSLYADYEQYF.

This clonotype was detected a few times. V is TRBV6-6 and J is TRBJ2-5; 12 bases line up with TRBD2. The J call is doubtful: the DNA matches TRBJ2-7 better. Germline CDR1 reads MNHNY; CDR2 reads SVGAGI (reference sequence). This CDR3 spans 14 amino acids. The CDR3 here is CASATSGSSYEQYF. In DNA, the CDR3 is TGTGCCAGCGCGACTAGCGGGAGTTCCTACGAGCAGTACTTC.

This clonotype was seen only a few times. The rearrangement links TRBV3-1 to TRBJ2-2, with D perhaps matching TRBD2 (5 bases). From germline, CDR1 is LGHDT and CDR2 YNNKEL (reference sequence). The CDR3 is 15 amino acids. V was pared by 6 bases and J by 2 bases, with 13 bases between. Here the CDR3 reads CASRRASTNTGELFF. The CDR3 DNA reads as TGTGCCAGCAGACGGGCTAGCACTAACACCGGGGAGCTGTTTTTT. Drawing the rest from reference TRBV3-1 and TRBJ2-2, the complete variable domain is DTAVSQTPKYLVTQMGNDKSIKCEQNLGHDTMYWYKQDSKKFLKIMFSYNNKELIINETVPNRFSPKSPDKAHLNLHINSLELGDSAVYFCASRRASTNTGELFFGEGSRLTVL.

The rearrangement links TRBV20-1 to TRBJ1-3, with D possibly being TRBD1 (6 bases). This CDR3 region has 14 residues. The germline CDR1 and CDR2 sequences are DFQATT and SNEGSKA (reference sequence). The V end was cut by 5 bases, the J end by 4 bases, with 15 bases between. The CDR3 DNA sequence: TGCAGTGCTGGAATGACCGGGACAGGAAACACCATATATTTT. As protein: CSAGMTGTGNTIYF.

This clonotype was counted between two and nine times. V usage is TRBV4-3 and J usage is TRBJ1-4; D is uncertain. This CDR3 spans 15 amino acids. The V end was cut by 0 bases, the J end by 3 bases, with 8 bases between. The V gene's germline CDR1 is LGHNA and CDR2 YSLEER. The CDR3 protein is CASSQEAGPNEKLFF. The DNA of the CDR3 is TGCGCCAGCAGCCAAGAGGCAGGCCCTAATGAAAAACTGTTTTTT.

This clonotype was seen only a few times. The rearrangement joins TRBV10-3 to TRBJ1-2; D is possibly TRBD1 (5 bases). The CDR3 spans 14 residues. Germline V gives CDR1 ENHRY, CDR2 SYGVKD. The germline V and J ends were trimmed by 2 bases and 8 bases, with 15 bases remaining between them. CDR3 loop: CAISEGGVSWGYTF. As DNA, the CDR3 is TGTGCCATCAGTGAGGGGGGTGTCAGCTGGGGCTACACCTTC.

This clonotype was detected only a few times. V usage is TRBV7-6 and J usage is TRBJ1-2; 9 bases match TRBD1. Germline V gene data show CDR1 as SGHVS and CDR2 as FNYEAQ. The CDR3 contains 12 residues. V lost 6 bases to trimming and J lost 7 bases; unmatched junction nucleotides: 3. The CDR3 reads CASRGTGFGYTF. The CDR3 DNA sequence: TGTGCCAGCAGGGGGACAGGGTTTGGCTACACCTTC.

The genes are TRBV4-1 and TRBJ2-5, with TRBD2 matching 7 bases. Germline lookup yields CDR1 MGHRA and CDR2 YSYEKL. J was trimmed by 5 bases and V by 4 bases; bases with no gene match: 13. The CDR3 consists of 16 residues. CDR3 DNA sequence: TGCGCCAGCAGCCTGACCGGCGGGGGAAGAAAGGAGACCCAGTACTTC. This translates into CASSLTGGGRKETQYF.

V is TRBV15 and J is TRBJ2-3; D remains ambiguous. The germline V gene has CDR1 LNHNV and CDR2 YYDKDF (reference sequence). The CDR3 has 13 amino acids. The V gene lost 2 bases and the J gene lost 6 bases, with 9 bases spanning the gap. CDR3 sequence: CATSRLGWDTQYF. The CDR3 DNA sequence: TGTGCCACCAGCAGACTGGGGTGGGATACGCAGTATTTT.

This clonotype was counted a few times. The chain combines TRBV12-3 or TRBV12-4 with TRBJ2-5; 7 bases line up with TRBD1. The CDR3 runs to 16 residues. V lost 3 bases and J lost 5; bases outside the gene matches: 12. The CDR3 region has the DNA TGTGCCAGCAGTTTTCTTAGTAGGGGGCTACGGGAGACCCAGTACTTC. Protein sequence: CASSFLSRGLRETQYF.

This clonotype was picked up a small number of times. V and J are TRBV20-1 and TRBJ2-1; the match to TRBD2 covers 7 bases. Germline lookup yields CDR1 DFQATT and CDR2 SNEGSKA (reference sequence). Trimming at V came to 6 bases and at J to 6 bases, leaving 14 bases not matched to a gene. CDR3 size: 15 residues. CDR3 residues: CSAPPLAGVVNEQFF. The DNA for the CDR3 is TGCAGTGCCCCACCCTTAGCGGGCGTCGTCAATGAGCAGTTCTTC.

In its sample, this clonotype was seen a few times. One end of the junction fails to match germline, which may point to a read error. V and J are TRBV20-1 and TRBJ2-7; D is ambiguous. Germline V lookup: CDR1 DFQATT, CDR2 SNEGSKA (reference sequence). This CDR3 is built from 13 residues. The CDR3 bases are TGCAGTGCTATCAGGACCAGCTCCTACGAGCAGCACTTC. It codes for CSAIRTSSYEQHF.

In this sample, this clonotype turned up a few times. The chain is built from TRBV11-2 and TRBJ2-7; no clear D. Trimming left V 1 base short and J 6 bases short, with 10 bases between. The V gene's germline CDR1 is SGHAT and CDR2 FQNNGV. The CDR3 is 13 residues long. CDR3 coding DNA: TGTGCCAGCAGCTTAGGATTGGCTGTCGAGCAGTACTTC. This encodes CASSLGLAVEQYF.

This clonotype occurred a few times. This chain uses TRBV6-1 with TRBJ1-1; D is undetermined. The V gene's germline CDR1 is MNHNS and CDR2 SASEGT. The V end was cut by 8 bases, the J end by 3 bases, with 10 bases between. The CDR3 is 12 amino acids. The chain's CDR3 is CASSERDTEAFF. The DNA of the CDR3 is TGTGCCAGCTCGGAGCGGGACACTGAAGCTTTCTTT.

The chain joins TRBV24-1 to TRBJ2-5, with 12 nucleotides matching TRBD2. V shed 3 bases and J 11 bases; nucleotides not matched to a gene: 9. Germline loops: CDR1 KGHDR, CDR2 SFDVKD. The CDR3 consists of 15 residues. CDR3 residues: CATSDGTSGRPQQYF. The CDR3 coding sequence is TGTGCCACCAGTGATGGTACTAGCGGGAGGCCCCAGCAGTACTTC.

This clonotype occurred a few times. At one end, the junction sequence differs from germline, possibly due to a read error. The chain combines TRBV7-2 with TRBJ2-1; D is possibly TRBD1 or TRBD2 (5 bases each). The germline V gene has CDR1 SGHTA and CDR2 FQGNSA. The CDR3 length is 17 residues. The CDR3 DNA sequence: TGTGCCAGCAGCTTAGTAATAAGGGGACCCTCCTACGATGAGCAGTTCTTC. It translates to CASSLVIRGPSYDEQFF.

This clonotype was detected a few times. At one end the junction does not follow the germline gene, possibly because of a read error. This chain joins TRBV7-7 and TRBJ2-5, with D possibly TRBD2 on 7 matching bases. From germline, CDR1 is SSHAT and CDR2 FNYEAQ (reference sequence). The CDR3 extends over 15 amino acids. CDR3 amino acids: CASSLDGGQGETQYF. The DNA of the CDR3 is TGTGCTAGCAGCTTAGACGGGGGGCAAGGAGAGACCCAGTACTTC.

This clonotype was seen a handful of times. The chain combines TRBV10-3 with TRBJ2-7; TRBD2 matches at 9 bases. The CDR3 totals 15 residues. CDR1 is ENHRY and CDR2 is SYGVKD in the germline V gene. The J segment lost 3 bases and the V segment lost 2 bases, leaving 5 bases of the junction unmatched. The CDR3 spells CAISEGLATIYEQYF. The CDR3 DNA sequence: TGTGCCATCAGTGAGGGACTAGCGACAATCTACGAGCAGTACTTC.

This clonotype was seen a handful of times. The rearrangement uses TRBV5-1 and TRBJ2-3, with 12 bases aligning to TRBD2. With V trimmed by 4 bases and J by 2 bases, 2 bases remained unmatched. The CDR3 runs to 15 residues. Per the germline V gene, CDR1 is SGHRS and CDR2 is YFSETQ. CDR3 protein: CASSLAGGATDTQYF. CDR3 bases: TGCGCCAGCAGCCTAGCGGGGGGGGCCACAGATACGCAGTATTTT. Using reference TRBV5-1 and TRBJ2-3 for the parts outside the CDR3, the full variable domain is KAGVTQTPRYLIKTRGQQVTLSCSPISGHRSVSWYQQTPGQGLQFLFEYFSETQRNKGNFPGRFSGRQFSNSRSEMNVSTLELGDSALYLCASSLAGGATDTQYFGPGTRLTVL.

The chain couples TRBV6-5 to TRBJ2-3; 7 positions match TRBD1. CDR1 is MNHEY and CDR2 is SVGAGI in the germline V gene. The CDR3 runs 12 residues. The trim removed 8 bases at V and 7 bases at J, leaving 6 bases unmatched. CDR3 amino acids: CASGNRGNTQYF. In DNA form, the CDR3 reads TGTGCCAGCGGTAACAGGGGTAATACGCAGTATTTT.

This clonotype was counted many times. The junction departs from the called germline gene at one end, perhaps through a read error. This sequence joins TRBV12-3 or TRBV12-4 and TRBJ2-5; 8 nucleotides align to TRBD2. The CDR3 contains 14 residues. In DNA form, the CDR3 reads TGTGCCAGCAGTCTAGCGGGCAGGGAAGAGACCCAGTACTTC. Protein sequence: CASSLAGREETQYF.

The gene calls are TRBV6-1 and TRBJ2-5; D might be TRBD2 (5 bases). This CDR3 has 12 residues. Trimming cost V 3 bases and J 7 bases, with 9 bases left between them. The germline V gene has CDR1 MNHNS and CDR2 SASEGT. The CDR3: CASSERETTQYF. DNA for the CDR3: TGTGCCAGCAGTGAGAGGGAAACGACCCAGTACTTC.